A single sample is the source of the 8 T cell receptor beta chains below, sequenced in a study of blood T cells in healthy people across ages. It was with a sample-barcoded 5' primer and a J-beta primer mix that a second PCR of about 6 to 12 cycles was run. TCRdb re-called the 5' RACE reads with MiXCR, one entry per CDR3 protein. The table lists 500,000 to 650,000 distinct CDR3 sequences, 27% of them singletons. The sample was also reused in another study, on T cells of mothers and their children.

The specimen was blood. These receptors all come from a boy aged 2 to 10 in good health.

In this sample, this clonotype turned up a few times. This chain joins TRBV20-1 and TRBJ2-7; tentatively, D is TRBD1 or TRBD2 (5 bases each). Per germline, CDR1 DFQATT and CDR2 SNEGSKA (reference sequence). The CDR3 contains 15 residues. V was cut by 4 bases and J by 4 bases, with 20 bases left in between. The CDR3 loop reads CSATPPDGTYYEQYF. The CDR3 DNA sequence: TGCAGTGCTACGCCTCCTGACGGGACGTATTACGAGCAGTACTTC.

The V gene is TRBV6-6, the J gene TRBJ2-7; tentatively, D is TRBD2 (5 bases). Germline V lookup: CDR1 MNHNY, CDR2 SVGAGI (reference sequence). CDR3 length: 16 residues. V dropped 8 bases and J dropped 3 bases, with 23 bases sitting between them. The CDR3 spells CASLGMDPGAGYEQYF. The CDR3 DNA reads as TGTGCCAGCCTAGGGATGGATCCGGGTGCGGGCTACGAGCAGTACTTC.

The V gene is TRBV12-3 or TRBV12-4, the J gene TRBJ1-4, with 10 bases that match TRBD1. This CDR3 is 15 amino acids long. Trimming removed 6 bases from V and 4 bases from J; junction bases left unmatched: 5. The CDR3 DNA sequence: TGTGCCAGCAGACCACGGACAGGGGGTAATGAAAAACTGTTTTTT. Its translation: CASRPRTGGNEKLFF.

This clonotype has only a few counts. The chain links TRBV29-1 to TRBJ2-4; 8 bases are a match to TRBD1. Germline lookup yields CDR1 SQVTM and CDR2 ANQGSEA. The CDR3 covers 15 residues. V lost 0 bases and J lost 8; bases outside the gene matches: 9. The chain's CDR3 is CSVEDSGQGRDIQYF. The CDR3, as DNA: TGCAGCGTTGAAGACAGTGGACAGGGACGGGACATTCAGTACTTC.

This clonotype has more than one count but fewer than ten. The chain has TRBV7-2 and TRBJ2-3, with D uncertain. Germline V gene lookup returns CDR1 SGHTA and CDR2 FQGNSA. CDR3 length: 12 amino acids. V was cut by 4 bases and J by 7 bases, with 9 bases left in between. The CDR3 protein is CASSSEMYTQYF. The CDR3, as DNA: TGTGCCAGCAGCTCAGAGATGTATACGCAGTATTTT.

The chain recombines TRBV4-1 with TRBJ2-1; 7 bases line up with TRBD1. Germline V lookup: CDR1 MGHRA, CDR2 YSYEKL. J lost 4 bases, V lost 4 bases, and 7 bases had no gene match. This CDR3 has 15 amino acids. The CDR3 here is CASSPLLDRYNEQFF. CDR3 sequence (DNA): TGCGCCAGCAGCCCGCTATTGGACAGGTACAATGAGCAGTTCTTC.

V and J are TRBV6-2 or TRBV6-3 and TRBJ2-5; 7 bases are a match to TRBD1. CDR3 length: 14 amino acids. Germline V gene lookup returns CDR1 MNHEY and CDR2 SVGEGT. The V gene end was trimmed by 6 bases and the J gene end by 5 bases; junction bases not matched to a gene: 9. The CDR3 DNA is TGTGCCAGCAGAACCAAAGGGGGCGGTGAGACCCAGTACTTC. This codes for CASRTKGGGETQYF.

This rearrangement joins TRBV27 to TRBJ2-7, with D perhaps matching TRBD1 (6 bases). V was clipped by 5 bases and J by 7 bases, with 21 bases between them. The CDR3 runs 15 residues. Germline CDR1 and CDR2: MNHEY and SMNVEV (reference sequence). The CDR3: CASSQGLVGFMEQYF. CDR3 coding DNA: TGTGCCAGCAGTCAGGGGTTGGTAGGATTTATGGAGCAGTACTTC.